One sample yielded the 20 T cell receptor beta chains listed below, sequenced in a study of cytomegalovirus exposure and HLA in healthy donors. The PCR was carried out with 60 Vbeta primers and 13 Jbeta primers. Using immunoSEQ multiplex PCR, the repertoire was profiled, and TCRdb retains in-frame clones only, with some absent. The profile shows approximately 120,000 clones, approximately 78% of them singletons. The source material was PBMCs. The receptors were gathered from a woman between 40 and 55 years old in good health and CMV-seronegative.

V and J are TRBV4-3 and TRBJ2-5, with 14 positions matching TRBD2. The junction had 2 bases not matched to a gene; V was cut back by 0 bases and J by 5 bases. Germline-derived CDR1 and CDR2 are LGHNA and YSLEER. The CDR3 runs to 16 residues. CDR3 coding DNA: TGCGCCAGCAGCCAAGAGGGACTAGCGGGAGTGGAGACCCAGTACTTC. It encodes CASSQEGLAGVETQYF.

The V and J genes are TRBV5-1 and TRBJ1-1, with D perhaps matching TRBD1 (5 bases). The germline V gene encodes CDR1 SGHRS and CDR2 YFSETQ. The CDR3 is 15 residues long. Trimming removed 3 bases from V and 2 bases from J, with 14 bases in between. The CDR3 loop reads CASSSGQGSNTEAFF. In DNA form, the CDR3 reads TGCGCCAGCAGCTCCGGCCAGGGTAGTAACACTGAAGCTTTCTTT. Variable domain in full (rest from reference TRBV5-1 and TRBJ1-1): KAGVTQTPRYLIKTRGQQVTLSCSPISGHRSVSWYQQTPGQGLQFLFEYFSETQRNKGNFPGRFSGRQFSNSRSEMNVSTLELGDSALYLCASSSGQGSNTEAFFGQGTRLTVV.

This clone was seen more than once but under ten times. The rearrangement uses TRBV28 and TRBJ2-3, with a tentative D call TRBD2 (6 bases). The V gene lost 5 bases and the J gene lost 3 bases, with 18 bases spanning the gap. From germline, CDR1 is MDHEN and CDR2 SYDVKM. The CDR3 is 16 residues long. This CDR3 is CASSPQWRALTDTQYF. In nucleotides, the CDR3 is TGTGCCAGCAGTCCCCAGTGGAGGGCCCTTACAGATACGCAGTATTTT.

CDR3 loop: CASSLGRYYGYTF. As DNA, the CDR3 is TGTGCCAGCAGCTTAGGGCGGTACTATGGCTACACCTTC. The chain couples TRBV11-2 to TRBJ1-2; D is ambiguous. V was trimmed by 1 base and J by 3 bases, leaving 6 bases between them. In germline, CDR1 is SGHAT, CDR2 FQNNGV. The CDR3 sequence is 13 residues long.

In this sample, this clone turned up once. CDR3 coding DNA: TGTGCCAGCACCCGAGGACAGGGGAACACTGAAGCTTTCTTT. This codes for CASTRGQGNTEAFF. The chain employs TRBV6-5 and TRBJ1-1, with TRBD1 matching 8 bases. Per germline, CDR1 MNHEY and CDR2 SVGAGI. The CDR3 runs 14 residues. V was clipped by 7 bases and J by 1 base; unmatched bases: 5.

In this sample, this clone turned up once. V and J are TRBV19 and TRBJ1-2; possible D gene TRBD1, 5 bases. This CDR3 spans 15 amino acids. Germline-derived CDR1 and CDR2 are LNHDA and SQIVND (reference sequence). Deletions cut 1 base from V and 6 bases from J, with 15 bases between. In DNA form, the CDR3 reads TGTGCCAGTAGTATAGCCACCCGGGGGTATGATGGCTACACCTTC. Translated, it gives CASSIATRGYDGYTF.

The chain couples TRBV28 to TRBJ1-1; TRBD1 matches at 8 bases. The germline CDR1 and CDR2 sequences are MDHEN and SYDVKM. The V gene end was trimmed by 2 bases and the J gene end by 6 bases; junction bases not matched to a gene: 8. The CDR3 is 15 residues long. CDR3 residues: CASSLGGQGASEAFF. The CDR3 nucleotides read TGTGCCAGCAGTTTAGGAGGGCAGGGGGCTTCTGAAGCTTTCTTT.

V and J are TRBV6-5 and TRBJ1-5, with D perhaps matching TRBD1 (5 bases). Germline assignment: CDR1 MNHEY and CDR2 SVGAGI. The ends were cut back, 0 bases at V and 4 bases at J, with 10 bases in the middle. This CDR3 comprises 15 residues. The CDR3 sequence is CASSYSWGTNQPQHF. CDR3 bases: TGTGCCAGCAGTTACTCGTGGGGGACTAATCAGCCCCAGCATTTT.

About this clone: The germline gene is not matched at one end of the junction; a read error may be the cause. V usage is TRBV7-9 and J usage is TRBJ1-4; TRBD1 is a possible D gene (5 bases). The CDR3 runs 15 residues. CDR1 and CDR2 from the germline V gene are SEHNR and FQNEAQ (reference sequence). The CDR3, as DNA: TGTTCCAGCAACCCTTGGACTACCCAGGGTGAAAAACTGTTTTTT. Translating it yields CSSNPWTTQGEKLFF.

This chain connects TRBV28 to TRBJ2-7; TRBD1 matches 11 bases. The germline V gene encodes CDR1 MDHEN and CDR2 SYDVKM. V gave up 6 bases and J gave up 12 bases; unmatched junction bases: 10. The CDR3 is 13 amino acids. The CDR3 DNA reads as TGTGCCAGCAGGACGGGACAGGGGGGCGGCGGGTACTTC. Translated, it gives CASRTGQGGGGYF.

The chain links TRBV7-2 to TRBJ2-4; a weak D match, TRBD1 (6 bases). Per germline, CDR1 SGHTA and CDR2 FQGNSA. The CDR3 extends over 16 amino acids. Trimming removed 2 bases from V and 3 bases from J, with 14 bases in between. The CDR3 sequence: CASSLPQSGHKNIQYF. The DNA of the CDR3 is TGTGCCAGCAGCTTACCCCAATCGGGACACAAAAACATTCAGTACTTC.

The chain has TRBV6-1 and TRBJ2-3, with a tentative D call TRBD1 (6 bases). The CDR3 length is 15 residues. V was cut by 0 bases and J by 0 bases, with 7 bases left in between. Germline CDR1 MNHNS, CDR2 SASEGT. CDR3 DNA: TGTGCCAGCAGTGAAGCGGGACAAAGCACAGATACGCAGTATTTT. Its translation is CASSEAGQSTDTQYF.

The gene calls are TRBV4-2 and TRBJ1-5; D is ambiguous. The CDR3 is made up of 15 amino acids. Germline V gene sequence: CDR1 LGHNA, CDR2 YNFKEQ. Trimming removed 0 bases from V and 9 bases from J, with 15 bases in between. The CDR3 spells CASSQDTGSQRPQHF. The CDR3, as DNA: TGTGCCAGCAGCCAAGATACCGGGTCGCAAAGGCCCCAGCATTTT.

In this sample, this clone turned up once. The gene calls are TRBV14 and TRBJ2-7; 9 nucleotides align to TRBD2. With V trimmed by 1 base and J by 0 bases, 1 base remained unmatched. This CDR3 spans 15 amino acids. Looked up from germline, CDR1 is SGHDN and CDR2 is FVKESK. CDR3 region: CASSQGAGGSYEQYF. The CDR3 DNA sequence: TGTGCCAGCAGCCAAGGAGCGGGAGGCTCCTACGAGCAGTACTTC.

This clone is a singleton in its sample. The V and J genes are TRBV9 and TRBJ2-7; D might be TRBD2 (6 bases). The V end was cut by 8 bases, the J end by 4 bases, with 16 bases between. The CDR3 loop spans 13 amino acids. Germline lookup yields CDR1 SGDLS and CDR2 YYNGEE. The CDR3 nucleotides read TGTGCCAGGTTGACTAGATCTTGGTACGAGCAGTACTTC. Protein sequence: CARLTRSWYEQYF. The full variable domain, completed using reference TRBV9 and TRBJ2-7, is DSGVTQTPKHLITATGQRVTLRCSPRSGDLSVYWYQQSLDQGLQFLIQYYNGEERAKGNILERFSAQQFPDLHSELNLSSLELGDSALYFCARLTRSWYEQYFGPGTRLTVT.

The chain is built from TRBV6-1 and TRBJ1-3, with D hard to call. Trimming took off 10 bases at V and 0 bases at J, with 10 bases between the two ends. CDR1 and CDR2 (germline): MNHNS, SASEGT. CDR3 length: 13 amino acids. The CDR3 region is CAIPPGSGNTIYF. CDR3 nucleotides: TGTGCCATCCCGCCGGGCTCTGGAAACACCATATATTTT.

This clone has a single count. The J gene is TRBJ2-1, the V gene TRBV7-9; perhaps TRBD1 as D (5 bases). The CDR3 spans 14 residues. The V end lost 5 bases, the J end lost 5 bases, and 13 bases lay between the germline ends. Germline V gene data show CDR1 as SEHNR and CDR2 as FQNEAQ (reference sequence). For the CDR3, the DNA is TGTGCCAGCAGCCGACTTCAGACAGACAATGAGCAGTTCTTC. Amino acid sequence: CASSRLQTDNEQFF.

The rearrangement links TRBV28 to TRBJ1-5; 7 bases are a match to TRBD1. The CDR3 covers 14 residues. V lost 3 bases to trimming and J lost 15 bases; unmatched junction nucleotides: 14. Per germline, CDR1 MDHEN and CDR2 SYDVKM. This CDR3 reads CASSFGLDGQEGHF. CDR3 nucleotide sequence: TGTGCCAGCAGTTTCGGTTTGGACGGACAGGAGGGGCATTTT.

V and J are TRBV5-1 and TRBJ2-7; possible D gene TRBD2, 5 bases. CDR1 and CDR2 (germline): SGHRS, YFSETQ. Trimming removed 2 bases at V and 3 bases at J, with 15 bases between. This CDR3 has 15 residues. The chain's CDR3 is CASSFLSGSHYEQYF. CDR3 bases: TGCGCCAGCAGCTTTTTGAGCGGCTCACACTACGAGCAGTACTTC.

The sample holds one count of this clone. CDR3 bases: TGTGCCAGCAGTCCGGACAGGCTTGGCACAGATACGCAGTATTTT. Protein sequence: CASSPDRLGTDTQYF. The rearrangement uses TRBV28 and TRBJ2-3; the match to TRBD1 covers 7 bases. This CDR3 spans 15 amino acids. Germline V gene lookup returns CDR1 MDHEN and CDR2 SYDVKM. V dropped 5 bases and J dropped 1; count of bases not matched to a gene: 6.